This paragraph covers one T cell receptor beta chain sequence. Its target is not known. These data belong to a study of T cell responses to AZD1222 COVID-19 vaccine. The study's findings and limits: Repertoires were collected only later (after the peak T cell response had occurred). Baseline serology detected seropositivity in only six AZD1222 recipients.

From germline, CDR1 is MNHEY and CDR2 SVGEGT. This CDR3 has 15 residues. V lost 5 bases to trimming and J lost 8 bases, with 16 bases between them. Using immunoSEQ multiplex PCR, the repertoire was profiled, and TCRdb retains in-frame clones only, with some absent. This table has 100,000 to 120,000 clones, roughly nine tenths appearing once. The chain joins TRBV6-2 or TRBV6-3 to TRBJ2-6; D gene unclear. This receptor was identified in an adult in good health. The specimen was peripheral blood, collected on day 0 of MenACWY control vaccination. The CDR3 DNA is TGTGCCAGCAGTATCGCGTCCGGCCGGCCCAACGTCCTGACTTTC. It encodes CASSIASGRPNVLTF.